This TCR beta chain comes out of a study of vaccination effects on CD4 cells after COVID-19. As for this clone: Its antigen is unidentified.

General study points: Convalescent patients were scarce in the study, and it lacked early post-infection timepoints.

CDR1 is SGDLS, CDR2 YYNGEE, per germline. The CDR3 runs to 13 residues. The V and J ends lost 4 bases and 5 bases respectively, with 12 bases between them. Before any sequencing was done, the ViraFEST assay used viral peptide pools to expand antigen-specific CD4+ T cells. Upon completion of roughly ten days in culture, CD4+ T cells were isolated. A positive SARS-CoV-2 PCR test fell between March and December 2020. TCRdb's copy holds only in-frame clones and misses some; the assay was immunoSEQ multiplex PCR. The repertoire consists of more than 35,000 clones, with around 80% occurring once and the leading ten covering 25% to 30%.

This material consisted of CD4+ T cells from PBMCs cultured with a peptide pool, taken before COVID-19 vaccination. The chain employs TRBV9 and TRBJ1-2; D call uncertain. The TCR sequence derives from a human donor who had a prior SARS-CoV-2 infection. The CDR3 DNA is TGTGCCAGCAGCAAAGACGGAACATATGGCTACACCTTC. As protein: CASSKDGTYGYTF.